Shown below are 27 T cell receptor beta chains from a single sample sequenced in a study of cytomegalovirus exposure and HLA in healthy donors. Primers for the PCR totalled 60 Vbeta and 13 Jbeta. Repertoires were generated with immunoSEQ multiplex PCR, while TCRdb's copy carries only in-frame clones and drops some. The table includes 180,000 or so clones, approximately 84% detected once. The sample consisted of PBMCs. All receptors derive from a girl aged 5-17 years in good health and CMV-seropositive.

V and J are TRBV7-9 and TRBJ1-2, with 7 bases aligning to TRBD1. Germline CDR1 SEHNR, CDR2 FQNEAQ (reference sequence). This CDR3 comprises 13 residues. With V trimmed by 7 bases and J by 4 bases, 6 bases remained unmatched. The CDR3: CASTLDRVYGYTF. The CDR3 DNA follows: TGTGCCAGCACCCTAGACAGGGTCTATGGCTACACCTTC.

CDR3 loop: CASSYVGGADTQYF. The CDR3 coding sequence is TGTGCCAGCAGTTACGTTGGGGGCGCAGATACGCAGTATTTT. The rearrangement joins TRBV6-6 to TRBJ2-3; D may be TRBD1 (6 bases). Germline CDR1 reads MNHNY; CDR2 reads SVGAGI (reference sequence). The CDR3 has 14 residues. Trimming cost V 2 bases and J 4 bases, with 10 bases left between them.

The chain has TRBV6-5 and TRBJ2-5; D uncertain. Deletions cut 2 bases from V and 4 bases from J, with 8 bases between. This CDR3 has 13 residues. Germline assignment: CDR1 MNHEY and CDR2 SVGAGI. The CDR3 loop reads CASSYTIGETQYF. Written as DNA, the CDR3 is TGTGCCAGCAGTTACACCATCGGAGAGACCCAGTACTTC.

The gene calls are TRBV21-1 and TRBJ1-5. TRBV21-1 is noted as a pseudogene. This CDR3 has 15 residues. The CDR3 here is CASSPSGGRFQPQHF. The CDR3 nucleotides read TGTGCCAGCTCCCCCAGTGGAGGCAGGTTTCAGCCCCAGCATTTT.

The chain employs TRBV7-2 and TRBJ2-1; TRBD2 aligns across 11 bases. Germline V gene lookup returns CDR1 SGHTA and CDR2 FQGNSA. The CDR3 covers 19 residues. The V gene end was trimmed by 5 bases and the J gene end by 7 bases; junction bases not matched to a gene: 19. CDR3 sequence (DNA): TGTGCCAGCAGCCTGCCAACCCATCGGACTAGCGGGCTTTCGAATGAGCAGTTCTTC. The encoded protein is CASSLPTHRTSGLSNEQFF.

Concerning this clone itself: A read error may account for a junction end that differs from germline. The rearrangement links TRBV14 to TRBJ2-7, with D unclear. Germline CDR1 is SGHDN and CDR2 is FVKESK. This CDR3 spans 11 amino acids. The CDR3 here is CASGQYYEQYF. For the CDR3, the DNA is TGTGCCAGCGGCCAATACTACGAGCAGTACTTC.

The V gene is TRBV30, the J gene TRBJ2-5; D uncertain. The V gene lost 2 bases and the J gene lost 1 base, with 11 bases spanning the gap. The CDR3 spans 14 residues. Germline V gene lookup returns CDR1 GTSNPN and CDR2 SVGIG (reference sequence). CDR3 sequence: CAWSTLRPQETQYF. CDR3 bases: TGTGCCTGGAGTACTCTCAGGCCCCAAGAGACCCAGTACTTC. The variable domain in full, with the rest retrieved from reference TRBV30 and TRBJ2-5, is SQTIHQWPATLVQPVGSPLSLECTVEGTSNPNLYWYRQAAGRGLQLLFYSVGIGQISSEVPQNLSASRPQDRQFILSSKKLLLSDSGFYLCAWSTLRPQETQYFGPGTRLLVL.

The chain recombines TRBV7-8 with TRBJ2-3, with 12 nucleotides matching TRBD2. J was trimmed by 0 bases and V by 8 bases; bases with no gene match: 6. Per the germline V gene, CDR1 is SGHVS and CDR2 is FQNEAQ. The CDR3 runs to 16 residues. In DNA, the CDR3 is TGTGCCAGCCGATGGACTAGCGGGGTTAGCACAGATACGCAGTATTTT. It codes for CASRWTSGVSTDTQYF.

The J gene is TRBJ1-5, the V gene TRBV19; the match to TRBD1 covers 7 bases. Trimming at V came to 4 bases and at J to 0 bases, leaving 15 bases not matched to a gene. This CDR3 region has 19 residues. Germline CDR1 reads LNHDA; CDR2 reads SQIVND (reference sequence). CDR3 sequence reads: CASSKGQFQDSNSNQPQHF. The DNA of the CDR3 is TGTGCCAGTAGTAAGGGACAGTTTCAAGATTCCAATAGCAATCAGCCCCAGCATTTT.

This clone was detected only once. The chain combines TRBV18 with TRBJ2-5; 7 bases align to TRBD1. Germline CDR1 and CDR2: KGHSH and LQKENI. V was pared by 3 bases and J by 3 bases, with 7 bases of the junction left unmatched. CDR3 size: 15 residues. As DNA, the CDR3 is TGTGCCAGCTCACCTTCCGGGACAGTCGAAGAGACCCAGTACTTC. This translates into CASSPSGTVEETQYF.

This clone has a handful of counts. The V call is TRBV27, the J call TRBJ1-4; maybe TRBD1 (6 bases). The CDR3 is 14 residues long. V was trimmed by 3 bases and J by 5 bases, leaving 10 bases between them. Germline assignment: CDR1 MNHEY and CDR2 SMNVEV (reference sequence). Written as DNA, the CDR3 is TGTGCCAGCAGTTTGAGGCAGGGGAATGAAAAACTGTTTTTT. Protein product: CASSLRQGNEKLFF.

V is TRBV10-3 and J is TRBJ2-1; TRBD2 matches at 9 bases. Germline V CDR1 and CDR2: ENHRY, SYGVKD. The V segment lost 8 bases and the J segment 15 bases; nucleotides outside the gene matches: 26. CDR3 length equals 17 residues. The DNA of the CDR3 is TGTGCCATCCCCATCCCGGGACTAGCATTTGCAGGGGAAAATCGGTTCTTC. Translating it yields CAIPIPGLAFAGENRFF.

This chain uses TRBV7-7 with TRBJ2-5, with TRBD2 matching over 7 bases. The CDR3 has 15 amino acids. Germline V gives CDR1 SSHAT, CDR2 FNYEAQ (reference sequence). With 2 bases clipped from V and 2 bases from J, the junction kept 5 bases outside the gene matches. Here the CDR3 reads CASSLIAGPQETQYF. The CDR3 DNA follows: TGTGCCAGCAGCTTAATAGCGGGCCCTCAAGAGACCCAGTACTTC. The full variable domain, completed using reference TRBV7-7 and TRBJ2-5, is GAGVSQSPRYKVTKRGQDVTLRCDPISSHATLYWYQQALGQGPEFLTYFNYEAQPDKSGLPSDRFSAERPEGSISTLTIQRTEQRDSAMYRCASSLIAGPQETQYFGPGTRLLVL.

The chain employs TRBV29-1 and TRBJ2-7, with D possibly matching TRBD1 (6 bases). This CDR3 contains 13 residues. Trimming took 6 bases from V and 2 from J, leaving 14 bases between them. Germline CDR1 and CDR2: SQVTM and ANQGSEA. The DNA for the CDR3 is TGCAGCGTCGCCGGGACACTAGCCTACGAGCAGTACTTC. Its protein is CSVAGTLAYEQYF.

V is TRBV2 and J is TRBJ2-3, with 11 bases aligning to TRBD1. CDR1 SNHLY and CDR2 FYNNEI come from the germline V gene. This CDR3 is built from 18 residues. V lost 2 bases, J lost 3 bases, and 10 bases stayed unmatched. DNA of the CDR3: TGTGCCAGCAGTGAAAGGGGGAGGACAGGGGGCTATACAGATACGCAGTATTTT. This gives the protein CASSERGRTGGYTDTQYF. Using reference TRBV2 and TRBJ2-3 for the parts outside the CDR3, the full variable domain is EPEVTQTPSHQVTQMGQEVILRCVPISNHLYFYWYRQILGQKVEFLVSFYNNEISEKSEIFDDQFSVERPDGSNFTLKIRSTKLEDSAMYFCASSERGRTGGYTDTQYFGPGTRLTVL.

This chain uses TRBV18 with TRBJ1-4; tentative D call: TRBD1 (6 bases). This CDR3 comprises 15 residues. Germline loops: CDR1 KGHSH, CDR2 LQKENI. V was trimmed by 3 bases and J by 8 bases, leaving 16 bases between them. The CDR3 here is CASSPSVQGQEKLFF. The CDR3 DNA follows: TGTGCCAGCTCACCCTCCGTCCAGGGGCAGGAAAAACTGTTTTTT.

The chain is built from TRBV14 and TRBJ2-7; 10 bases agree with TRBD1. The V segment lost 1 base and the J segment 2 bases; nucleotides outside the gene matches: 5. The CDR3 spans 16 residues. Germline V gene lookup returns CDR1 SGHDN and CDR2 FVKESK. The CDR3 bases are TGTGCCAGCAGCCAAGGTGACAGGGGGCACACCTACGAGCAGTACTTC. It is translated as CASSQGDRGHTYEQYF.

V and J are TRBV15 and TRBJ2-2; D perhaps matches TRBD2 (6 bases). CDR1 and CDR2 (germline): LNHNV, YYDKDF (reference sequence). V lost 5 bases and J 6 bases, leaving 16 bases between the germline ends. The CDR3 covers 15 residues. DNA of the CDR3: TGTGCCACCAGCCCCGGAGGGGCAGGGTCCGGGGAGCTGTTTTTT. It specifies CATSPGGAGSGELFF.

The chain employs TRBV27 and TRBJ1-5; the match to TRBD1 covers 7 bases. The V and J ends lost 5 bases and 6 bases, in that order; junction bases with no gene match: 4. The CDR3 loop spans 13 amino acids. Germline V lookup: CDR1 MNHEY, CDR2 SMNVEV (reference sequence). CDR3 region: CASSPGGRQPQHF. Written as DNA, the CDR3 is TGTGCCAGCAGTCCAGGGGGGCGTCAGCCCCAGCATTTT.

The rearrangement uses TRBV7-6 and TRBJ2-1; TRBD2 might be the D (6 bases). Per germline, CDR1 SGHVS and CDR2 FNYEAQ. Trimming cost V 5 bases and J 8 bases, with 22 bases left between them. This CDR3 has 16 amino acids. CDR3 nucleotides: TGTGCCAGCAGCCCAATTCCGGGACTTTCTAACGATGAGCAGTTCTTC. Translating gives CASSPIPGLSNDEQFF.

The chain links TRBV7-8 to TRBJ2-1; maybe TRBD1 (6 bases). Trimming stripped 3 bases from V and 5 bases from J, with 23 bases between. The CDR3 is 18 amino acids. The germline V gene has CDR1 SGHVS and CDR2 FQNEAQ. The CDR3 loop is CASSFELRSRSGDNEQFF. DNA of the CDR3: TGTGCCAGCAGCTTCGAACTACGATCCCGCTCAGGGGACAATGAGCAGTTCTTC.

The chain joins TRBV6-5 to TRBJ1-4; no firm D call. This CDR3 region has 15 residues. CDR1 and CDR2 from the germline V gene are MNHEY and SVGAGI. The ends were cut back, 5 bases at V and 0 bases at J, with 10 bases in the middle. The CDR3 DNA follows: TGTGCCAGCAGTCCCCTATTCTCAACTAATGAAAAACTGTTTTTT. This encodes CASSPLFSTNEKLFF.

The CDR3 reads CASSLVLRTGHFVYGYTF. CDR3 sequence (DNA): TGTGCCAGCAGCTTAGTTTTGCGGACAGGTCACTTCGTCTATGGCTACACCTTC. J is TRBJ1-2 and V is TRBV7-9, with 7 bases lining up with TRBD1. V lost 1 base to trimming and J lost 4 bases; unmatched junction nucleotides: 15. Germline V CDR1 and CDR2: SEHNR, FQNEAQ (reference sequence). The CDR3 spans 18 residues.

The genes are TRBV5-4 and TRBJ2-7; 8 bases are a match to TRBD2. This CDR3 contains 15 residues. V lost 4 bases to trimming and J lost 2 bases; unmatched junction nucleotides: 8. Germline V gives CDR1 SGHNT, CDR2 YYREEE (reference sequence). The CDR3 DNA reads as TGTGCCAGCAGCCTAGGGACTAGAGGCGCCTACGAGCAGTACTTC. Translation: CASSLGTRGAYEQYF.

The gene calls are TRBV30 and TRBJ2-5, with D possibly matching TRBD1 (7 bases). The germline CDR1 and CDR2 sequences are GTSNPN and SVGIG (reference sequence). The CDR3 covers 14 residues. Trimming shortened V by 4 bases and J by 7 bases, and 19 bases separated the two germline ends. The CDR3 DNA is TGTGCCTGGACCCCGGGAGACAGGGACGGGACCCAGTACTTC. Translating gives CAWTPGDRDGTQYF.

In DNA form, the CDR3 reads TGTGCCAGCAGCTCACGAGCCGCGGGGACAGGGACCGCGGAGACCCAGTACTTC. Protein sequence: CASSSRAAGTGTAETQYF. The chain is built from TRBV5-5 and TRBJ2-5; 9 nucleotides line up with TRBD1. V shed 3 bases and J 5 bases; nucleotides not matched to a gene: 17. This CDR3 has 18 amino acids. Germline V gives CDR1 SGHKS, CDR2 YYEKEE (reference sequence).

This chain uses TRBV5-8 with TRBJ1-2, with a weak D call TRBD1 (6 bases). Germline CDR1 is SGHTS and CDR2 is YDEGEE. The CDR3 contains 16 residues. Deletions cut 6 bases from V and 1 base from J, with 19 bases between. The CDR3 DNA follows: TGTGCCAGCACCGGTCGAGCGGGACATTTTAACTATGGCTACACCTTC. Translation gives CASTGRAGHFNYGYTF. Variable domain in full (rest from reference TRBV5-8 and TRBJ1-2): EAGVTQSPTHLIKTRGQQATLRCSPISGHTSVYWYQQALGLGLQFLLWYDEGEERNRGNFPPRFSGRQFPNYSSELNVNALELEDSALYLCASTGRAGHFNYGYTFGSGTRLTVV.